Listed below are T cell receptor beta chains from one sample, sequenced in a study of blood T cell repertoires in COVID-19. The table came from immunoSEQ multiplex PCR; TCRdb's copy has only in-frame clones and leaves some out. Of 30,000 to 40,000 clones in the sample, approximately 84% were seen once. Sequenced input: peripheral blood. The receptors shown here come from a human donor in a cohort sampled during active COVID-19. CDR3s include the opening cysteine and the closing phenylalanine or tryptophan. D genes are given only for firm matches. Size tells how often a clone was seen (once, few, many) or the class of an expanded clone, and some rows leave it out.

D gene: TRBD2; V gene: TRBV2; clone size: NA; J gene: TRBJ2-3; CDR3 DNA: TGTGCCAGCAGTGGCCCAGCGGGGGTGGTCACAGATACGCAGTATTTT; CDR3 protein: CASSGPAGVVTDTQYF
D gene: TRBD2; V gene: TRBV6-5; clone size: NA; J gene: TRBJ2-7; CDR3 DNA: TGTGCCAGCAAATCTCGGGGTGCGGGAGCCTACGAGCAGTACTTC; CDR3 protein: CASKSRGAGAYEQYF
D gene: NA; V gene: TRBV29-1; clone size: NA; J gene: TRBJ2-1; CDR3 DNA: TGCAGCGTTGATTCAGGGGATAATGAGCAGTTCTTC; CDR3 protein: CSVDSGDNEQFF
D gene: NA; V gene: TRBV25-1; clone size: once; J gene: TRBJ2-2; CDR3 DNA: TGTGCCAGCAGTGAACCAGGGGTCAACACCGGGGAGCTGTTTTTT; CDR3 protein: CASSEPGVNTGELFF
D gene: TRBD2; V gene: TRBV7-8; clone size: NA; J gene: TRBJ2-1; CDR3 DNA: TGTGCCAGCAGCCCCCTGACTAGCGGGGGGTTGTACAATGAGCAGTTCTTC; CDR3 protein: CASSPLTSGGLYNEQFF
D gene: TRBD1; V gene: TRBV29-1; clone size: NA; J gene: TRBJ1-1; CDR3 DNA: TGCAGCGGGGGACAGGGAATCACTGAAGCTTTCTTT; CDR3 protein: CSGGQGITEAFF
D gene: TRBD1; V gene: TRBV29-1; clone size: once; J gene: TRBJ2-3; CDR3 DNA: TGCAGCGTTGGCGGGACAGGAGGCACAGATACGCAGTATTTT; CDR3 protein: CSVGGTGGTDTQYF
D gene: NA; V gene: TRBV7-6; clone size: NA; J gene: TRBJ2-5; CDR3 DNA: TGTGCCAGCAGCCCCCGAGCCGGTGGGACCCAGTACTTC; CDR3 protein: CASSPRAGGTQYF
D gene: NA; V gene: TRBV2; clone size: NA; J gene: TRBJ1-1; CDR3 DNA: TGTGCCAGCACCAAGCTGGGGGGAAACACTGAAGCTTTCTTT; CDR3 protein: CASTKLGGNTEAFF
D gene: NA; V gene: TRBV15; clone size: NA; J gene: TRBJ1-2; CDR3 DNA: TGTGCCACCAGCAGAGATATGCGGCAGGGGTCTGGCTACACCTTC; CDR3 protein: CATSRDMRQGSGYTF
D gene: TRBD1; V gene: TRBV25-1; clone size: NA; J gene: TRBJ1-2; CDR3 DNA: TGTGCCAGCAGCCTCAGGGGGCTCGGCTACACCTTC; CDR3 protein: CASSLRGLGYTF
D gene: TRBD2; V gene: TRBV5-1; clone size: few; J gene: TRBJ2-3; CDR3 DNA: TGCGCCAGCAGCTTCAAAACTAGCGGGGGGGCTAGTACAGATACGCAGTATTTT; CDR3 protein: CASSFKTSGGASTDTQYF
D gene: NA; V gene: TRBV6-6; clone size: NA; J gene: TRBJ1-3; CDR3 DNA: TGTGCCAGCAGTTATCCAGGGTCGACTGGAAACACCATATATTTT; CDR3 protein: CASSYPGSTGNTIYF
D gene: NA; V gene: TRBV6-6; clone size: NA; J gene: TRBJ2-1; CDR3 DNA: TGTGCCAGCAAGGGGGGGGCTGGTCATGAGCAGTTCTTC; CDR3 protein: CASKGGAGHEQFF
D gene: TRBD2; V gene: TRBV7-8; clone size: NA; J gene: TRBJ2-3; CDR3 DNA: TGTGCCAGCAGCCCTAGCGGGGCTGGCACAGATACGCAGTATTTT; CDR3 protein: CASSPSGAGTDTQYF
D gene: NA; V gene: TRBV27; clone size: NA; J gene: TRBJ2-4; CDR3 DNA: TGTGCCAGCAGTTCCTTGTGGGACCCCGTAAGGGGGGGCATTCAGTACTTC; CDR3 protein: CASSSLWDPVRGGIQYF
D gene: TRBD2; V gene: TRBV10-1; clone size: few; J gene: TRBJ2-1; CDR3 DNA: TGCGCCAGCAGTGGGGACGGGGGGGCCACTGAGCAGTTCTTC; CDR3 protein: CASSGDGGATEQFF
D gene: TRBD1; V gene: TRBV7-2; clone size: NA; J gene: TRBJ2-7; CDR3 DNA: TGTGCCAGCAGGGCCGGGACAGGGGATTACGAGCAGTACTTC; CDR3 protein: CASRAGTGDYEQYF
D gene: NA; V gene: TRBV5-1; clone size: NA; J gene: TRBJ1-2; CDR3 DNA: TGCGCCAGCAGCCCTGGGGTATCGGGGGTCTCCAGGAGAGGCTACACCTTC; CDR3 protein: CASSPGVSGVSRRGYTF
D gene: TRBD1; V gene: TRBV7-9; clone size: NA; J gene: TRBJ2-7; CDR3 DNA: TGTGCCAGCAGCTTAGGGACAGGGTCCTACGAGCAGTACTTC; CDR3 protein: CASSLGTGSYEQYF
D gene: NA; V gene: TRBV27; clone size: NA; J gene: TRBJ2-2; CDR3 DNA: TGTGCCAGCAAGGTCGGAGGGGGGGGTACCGGGGAGCTGTTTTTT; CDR3 protein: CASKVGGGGTGELFF
D gene: NA; V gene: TRBV5-4; clone size: NA; J gene: TRBJ2-7; CDR3 DNA: TGTGCCAGCAGTATTGGGTCAGGGGCCCTGAACTACGAGCAGTACTTC; CDR3 protein: CASSIGSGALNYEQYF
D gene: TRBD1; V gene: TRBV18; clone size: medium-sized; J gene: TRBJ2-7; CDR3 DNA: TGTGCCAGCTCGGGAAGGGGGACAGGGGGCGACGAGCAGTACTTC; CDR3 protein: CASSGRGTGGDEQYF
D gene: NA; V gene: TRBV2; clone size: NA; J gene: TRBJ2-7; CDR3 DNA: TGTGCCATCCTAAGGGGGACTACCTACGAGCAGTACTTC; CDR3 protein: CAILRGTTYEQYF
D gene: TRBD1; V gene: TRBV7-9; clone size: NA; J gene: TRBJ2-1; CDR3 DNA: TGTGCCAGCAGCTCCGACAGGGGTAGCAATGAGCAGTTCTTC; CDR3 protein: CASSSDRGSNEQFF
D gene: NA; V gene: TRBV12-3/TRBV12-4; clone size: NA; J gene: TRBJ1-2; CDR3 DNA: TGTGCCAGCAGGGGGGCGCTTGGCTACACCTTC; CDR3 protein: CASRGALGYTF
D gene: TRBD2; V gene: TRBV2; clone size: NA; J gene: TRBJ2-7; CDR3 DNA: TGTGCCAGCAATTTGCGGGGGGATGAGCAGTACTTC; CDR3 protein: CASNLRGDEQYF
D gene: NA; V gene: TRBV11-3; clone size: NA; J gene: TRBJ2-3; CDR3 DNA: TGTGCCAGCAGCTTAGCCCTAGCCACAGATACGCAGTATTTT; CDR3 protein: CASSLALATDTQYF
D gene: NA; V gene: TRBV7-3; clone size: NA; J gene: TRBJ1-1; CDR3 DNA: TGTGCCAGCAGCCTAACTCCGGTGAACACTGAAGCTTTCTTT; CDR3 protein: CASSLTPVNTEAFF
D gene: NA; V gene: TRBV7-3; clone size: NA; J gene: TRBJ2-5; CDR3 DNA: TGTGCCAGCAGCTTTGACTACGGGGAGACCCAGTACTTC; CDR3 protein: CASSFDYGETQYF
D gene: NA; V gene: TRBV10-3; clone size: NA; J gene: TRBJ2-1; CDR3 DNA: TGTGCCATCAGTGAGCAGGGCGGAATGAAGCAGTTCTTC; CDR3 protein: CAISEQGGMKQFF
D gene: TRBD1; V gene: TRBV11-2; clone size: few; J gene: TRBJ2-7; CDR3 DNA: TGTGCCAGCAGCATCATGGGTAGGGGGCGGTTCAGCGAGCAGTACTTC; CDR3 protein: CASSIMGRGRFSEQYF
D gene: NA; V gene: TRBV19; clone size: NA; J gene: TRBJ2-7; CDR3 DNA: TGTGCCAGTACCCCAGTGCACAGGGCACCCTACGAGCAGTACTTC; CDR3 protein: CASTPVHRAPYEQYF
D gene: TRBD2; V gene: TRBV5-4; clone size: NA; J gene: TRBJ2-1; CDR3 DNA: TGTGCCAGCAGCTCGACCCTACTAGCGGGGGGGCCTAATGAGCAGTTCTTC; CDR3 protein: CASSSTLLAGGPNEQFF
D gene: NA; V gene: TRBV6-1; clone size: NA; J gene: TRBJ1-5; CDR3 DNA: TGTGCCAGCAGTGAAAGCGGGAGCGGGCCCCAGCATTTT; CDR3 protein: CASSESGSGPQHF
D gene: NA; V gene: TRBV12-5; clone size: NA; J gene: TRBJ1-3; CDR3 DNA: TGTGCTAGTGGTCGGACGGGATCTTCGCGGGACACCATATATTTT; CDR3 protein: CASGRTGSSRDTIYF
D gene: NA; V gene: TRBV11-2; clone size: NA; J gene: TRBJ2-1; CDR3 DNA: TGTGCCAGCAGCTTAGGCCTAGCCAATGAGCAGTTCTTC; CDR3 protein: CASSLGLANEQFF
D gene: NA; V gene: TRBV6-1; clone size: NA; J gene: TRBJ1-2; CDR3 DNA: TGTGCCAGCAGATCCTACGACAGGTCCGGGGGCTACACCTTC; CDR3 protein: CASRSYDRSGGYTF
D gene: TRBD2; V gene: TRBV18; clone size: NA; J gene: TRBJ2-7; CDR3 DNA: TGTGCCAGCTCACTGCAAGAGGGAGGGCCGAGCGAGCAGTACTTC; CDR3 protein: CASSLQEGGPSEQYF
D gene: TRBD1; V gene: TRBV7-9; clone size: once; J gene: TRBJ2-3; CDR3 DNA: TGTGCCAGCAGCTACCGACAGGGGGCGACAGATACGCAGTATTTT; CDR3 protein: CASSYRQGATDTQYF
D gene: NA; V gene: TRBV21-1; clone size: NA; J gene: TRBJ2-7; CDR3 DNA: TGTGCCAGCAGCAAAAGGACAGGGGATCCCGAGCAGTACTTC; CDR3 protein: CASSKRTGDPEQYF
D gene: TRBD1; V gene: TRBV5-1; clone size: NA; J gene: TRBJ2-1; CDR3 DNA: TGCGCCAGCAGCTTGGGGCCGGACAGGAGCTCCTACAATGAGCAGTTCTTC; CDR3 protein: CASSLGPDRSSYNEQFF
D gene: NA; V gene: TRBV4-1; clone size: NA; J gene: TRBJ2-5; CDR3 DNA: TGCGCCAGCAGCCGTGGCGGGCAAGAGACCCAGTACTTC; CDR3 protein: CASSRGGQETQYF
D gene: TRBD1; V gene: TRBV5-1; clone size: NA; J gene: TRBJ1-1; CDR3 DNA: TGCGCCAGCAGTGGACAGGGTAGTTTGAACACTGAAGCTTTCTTT; CDR3 protein: CASSGQGSLNTEAFF
D gene: TRBD1; V gene: TRBV5-6; clone size: once; J gene: TRBJ2-2; CDR3 DNA: TGTGCCAGCAGCCAGGACAGGGGGTGGTTCGGGGAGCTGTTTTTT; CDR3 protein: CASSQDRGWFGELFF
D gene: TRBD1; V gene: TRBV11-2; clone size: NA; J gene: TRBJ1-6; CDR3 DNA: TGTGCCAGCAGCTTAGGGGACAGCTCTGAACCCCTCCACTTT; CDR3 protein: CASSLGDSSEPLHF
D gene: TRBD1; V gene: TRBV7-6; clone size: NA; J gene: TRBJ1-3; CDR3 DNA: TGTGCCAGCAGCTCCTCGGGACAGGTCTCTGGAAACACCATATATTTT; CDR3 protein: CASSSSGQVSGNTIYF
D gene: NA; V gene: TRBV6-5; clone size: NA; J gene: TRBJ2-5; CDR3 DNA: TGTGCCAGCAGTCCTCAACCGGGACACGGGGAGACCCAGTACTTC; CDR3 protein: CASSPQPGHGETQYF
D gene: NA; V gene: TRBV19; clone size: NA; J gene: TRBJ1-2; CDR3 DNA: TGTGCCAGTAACCGACAGTGGGACGGGGGGTATGGCTACACCTTC; CDR3 protein: CASNRQWDGGYGYTF
D gene: TRBD2; V gene: TRBV3-1/TRBV3-2; clone size: NA; J gene: TRBJ2-3; CDR3 DNA: TGTGCCAGCGCGCAAAGGCGAGCGGGGGACACAGATACGCAGTATTTT; CDR3 protein: CASAQRRAGDTDTQYF
D gene: NA; V gene: TRBV28; clone size: NA; J gene: TRBJ1-2; CDR3 DNA: TGTGCCAGCAGTTTTTCAGGGGTAGGTGGCTACACCTTC; CDR3 protein: CASSFSGVGGYTF
D gene: NA; V gene: TRBV10-3; clone size: NA; J gene: TRBJ2-7; CDR3 DNA: TGTGCCATCAGTGAGTCACAGAGCTACGAGCAGTACTTC; CDR3 protein: CAISESQSYEQYF
D gene: TRBD2; V gene: TRBV28; clone size: NA; J gene: TRBJ2-4; CDR3 DNA: TGTGCCAGCAGTTCCGGGGGGACAGCCAAAAACATTCAGTACTTC; CDR3 protein: CASSSGGTAKNIQYF